This T cell receptor beta chain is drawn from a study of cytomegalovirus exposure and HLA in healthy donors listed by TCRdb under 2017. Turning to the overall study: An earlier analysis of roughly 500 of the donors reported approximately 300 Gb of sequence data and 120 million or so unique TCR beta sequences from about 200 million T cells. The later analysis used no new phenotypic data to find candidate immune exposures, relying instead on TCR beta sequences and their occurrence across donors. Using immunosequencing, the study profiled T cell repertoires from 500 to 800 subjects and related those repertoires to cytomegalovirus serostatus. Among about 400 genotyped donors of the cohort, an average of approximately 200,000 unique TCR beta nucleotide sequences was sequenced per donor, of which 15% to 20% were non-productive. The study aimed to test whether cataloging public T cell receptors could reveal signatures of past pathogen exposure. Donor age, sex, ethnicity and CMV serostatus were collected together with the repertoire data. Approximately 310 gigabases of sequencing data and approximately 80 million unique TCR sequences were included in an early release covering over 600 HLA-typed donors. Typing coverage differed by locus: A, B, C, DRB1 and DQB1 were typed in roughly 620-640 donors, DQA1 in 522, DPA1 in 606, and DPB1 in around 490. Four to six DR-DQ haplotypes were handled as single units for association and clustering, since linkage in the cohort was strong. Both class I and class II loci were covered by HLA typing, at four-digit resolution. All discovery cohort repertoires had been generated using a single sequencing platform. To decide whether each TCR beta V gene segment behaved as functional or pseudogenic, an earlier analysis of approximately 600 of the donors relied on high-throughput TCR beta sequencing. A separate validation cohort of approximately 130 different subjects was used in addition to the approximately 640-subject first cohort. In a later genetic analysis, genome-wide SNP genotypes for about 55% of the roughly 700 donors were used, and that subset was treated as a discovery cohort. Of the roughly 430 genotyped donors, approximately 80% fell in the genetic ancestry cluster associated with self-reported Caucasian donors. The study combined high-throughput TCR immunosequencing, statistical association of individual TCRs with disease status, and machine learning to predict cytomegalovirus infection status. In a later analysis, previously published TCR beta repertoires from fewer than 750 donors were re-analyzed and high-resolution HLA genotyping was added so that TCR occurrence patterns could be studied. Broader findings and caveats from the paper: In this cohort, only TCR beta chains were sequenced, and detectable features were limited by the absence of alpha or paired-chain data. In a later analysis, the rate of TCR association differed among HLA loci, with DRB1 alleles having the most associated TCRs and HLA-C alleles having the fewest. A later genetic analysis reported fewer N-insertions in productive TCRs among donors in an Asian-associated ancestry cluster than the roughly 720-donor mean. The study gave a list of roughly 150 TCR beta chains associated with cytomegalovirus. The sequencing pipeline was judged likely to have produced a cluster of highly shared sequence variants as a technical artifact. Specific HLA alleles were associated with more than 15,000 TCR beta sequences at a false discovery rate of 0.05 in a later analysis. In a later analysis, most CMV-associated TCR beta chains were found to appear HLA-restricted, with HLA associations seemingly driven largely by CMV exposure. Three of the identified cytomegalovirus-associated TCR beta chains were confirmed in vitro to be specific for cytomegalovirus antigens. According to the authors, the approach could potentially be generalized to other disease states and immunological phenotypes. The presence/absence analyses assumed that sequencing depth was roughly uniform across donors, and that assumption may not be true. Because counts were too low, around 18 rarely observed V segments, including chromosome 9 orphons, were left out of the earlier analysis of 587 of the donors. In a later genetic analysis, a missense DCLRE1C variant was associated with V-gene and J-gene trimming of TCR beta chains, and the association was replicated in an independent cohort. HLA typing was unavailable for some donors at each locus, so association tests used only the typed subset. Immune exposure information for the cohort was limited to CMV serostatus. A further reported finding was that TCR beta sequences accurately predicted the HLA-A and HLA-B alleles for most subjects in the first cohort. The 87-base-pair reads could not distinguish some IMGT-functional V segments, including TRBV6-2 and TRBV6-3, so those segments were excluded. Assigning TCR associations to individual alleles was difficult when HLA alleles, especially DR and DQ, strongly co-occurred. Cytomegalovirus status was reported to be diagnosed by the classifier with high specificity and sensitivity in both the original and validation cohorts. Correlated functional status among segregating V segments might be attributable to linkage disequilibrium, but an unknown experimental factor could not be ruled out. Several of the top co-occurrence clusters appeared to be linked to parvovirus B19, influenza, CMV and Epstein-Barr virus, according to a later analysis. An earlier analysis of some 560 of the donors showed that most TCR beta V segments appeared in productive rearrangements either about 87% or about 30% of the time, which broadly matched IMGT annotations. Across donors, most TCR sequences were observed very rarely, whereas some public TCRs were present in many individuals. A later analysis found that HLA-associated TCR beta chains were more clonally expanded and had lower generation probabilities than equally common non-associated chains.

The CDR3 spans 13 residues, from the cysteine through the phenylalanine. CDR3 DNA is the only sequence kept; it has 39 bases, read in frame from the first base. The germline V gene supplies CDR1 SGHRS and CDR2 YFSETQ. Relative to germline, V is missing 7 bases and J is missing 3 bases, with 2 bases of the junction outside any gene match. The library was obtained by the immunoSEQ multiplex PCR assay. The multiplex PCR relied on a mix of 60 forward primers for TCR Vbeta segments and 13 reverse primers for TCR Jbeta segments. Amplification of the CDR3 region of rearranged TCR beta genes was performed with a multiplex PCR assay on genomic DNA. The amplified TCR beta libraries were sequenced on the Illumina HiSeq System as 87-base-pair reads. In the paper's pipeline: In a later analysis, 80 million or so unique TCR beta chains were counted across the roughly 670 repertoires, and roughly 10 million of these chains were shared by at least two donors. Raw reads were error-corrected and collapsed into unique sequences by a nearest-neighbor algorithm in which closely related sequences were merged to remove PCR and sequencing errors. CDR3 sequences were aligned to IMGT reference sequences to assign V, D and J gene segments. For a sequence to be retained, a match of at least six nucleotides to both a V gene segment and a J gene segment was required. Rearrangements were classified as productive when the CDR3 lacked stop codons and remained in frame with V and J, and all other rearrangements were classified as non-productive. Following IMGT convention, CDR3 was defined as the stretch from the second conserved V-encoded cysteine up to the conserved J-encoded phenylalanine. Sequences without an unambiguous match to a single V gene segment were excluded from the earlier analysis of over 500 of the donors. In an earlier analysis of 587 of the donors, a V segment was called functional when productive rearrangements were above 56.7%, and segregating when the standard deviation between donors exceeded 5%. To diagnose cytomegalovirus status from the catalog of TCR beta chain sequences, a statistical classification framework was built. A later analysis assigned V and J genes by comparing TCR nucleotide sequences with IMGT/GENE-DB human TR gene sequences. A later analysis assigned CDR3 sequences and most-parsimonious VDJ recombination scenarios with the TCRdist pipeline. In a later analysis, each TCR beta chain was defined by its CDR3 amino acid sequence together with its V-gene family, and reads without a unique V-gene family were excluded. To address suspected cross-contamination and a sequencing artifact, a later analysis removed approximately 600 highly shared, low-generation-probability nucleotide sequences. For each public chain, a later analysis derived a clonal expansion index from normalized ranks of inferred template counts within each repertoire. A later analysis computed generation probabilities with a VDJ recombination model fitted to out-of-frame rearrangements, and checked the results against IGoR. Hypergeometric tests were used in a later analysis to score TCR-TCR, TCR-HLA and TCR-CMV co-occurrence, with a repertoire-size bias correction applied to the TCR pairs. False discovery rates were estimated in a later analysis by permuting HLA or CMV assignments 20 times. A later analysis grouped co-occurring TCRs with DBSCAN, adding TCRdist sequence similarity when clustering within HLA-allele-positive subsets. Co-occurrence clustering excluded repertoires with fewer than 30,000 or more than 120,000 public chains, plus five with anomalous nucleotide sharing. The table comes from immuneACCESS by way of TCRdb, which keeps in-frame sequences with V and J called. Part of the clones is missing from these tables; in studies checked, under half for an unresolved V gene and the rest for unknown reasons. V and J calls plus clone size are reproduced from that table; the DNA served to infer D and trimming. This sample gives some 180,000 clones in total; about 90% of them show up just once. Jointly, the top ten make up roughly 0.2% of the sample.

A word on this clone: Its antigen has not been determined. Base-call qualities are not available, and no considerably larger clone is one nucleotide away.

The cohort consisted of 670 or so healthy bone marrow donors. At the time of sampling, all cohort members were nominally healthy, though unrecorded immune exposures were likely present. The donor tested CMV seronegative and was one of the 352 seronegative cohort members. A peripheral blood sample was provided by each donor, and peripheral blood mononuclear cells were used for TCR beta sequencing. The Qiagen DNeasy Blood Extraction Kit was used to extract genomic DNA from the blood cell samples. Material for sequencing was PBMCs. The TCR was taken from a girl under three years old in good health and CMV-seronegative. This chain joins TRBV5-1 to TRBJ2-3; the central 10 bases match TRBD1. The DNA reads as follows: TGCGCCAGCCGACAGGGGGCGACAGATACGCAGTATTTT. Translated, it gives CASRQGATDTQYF.